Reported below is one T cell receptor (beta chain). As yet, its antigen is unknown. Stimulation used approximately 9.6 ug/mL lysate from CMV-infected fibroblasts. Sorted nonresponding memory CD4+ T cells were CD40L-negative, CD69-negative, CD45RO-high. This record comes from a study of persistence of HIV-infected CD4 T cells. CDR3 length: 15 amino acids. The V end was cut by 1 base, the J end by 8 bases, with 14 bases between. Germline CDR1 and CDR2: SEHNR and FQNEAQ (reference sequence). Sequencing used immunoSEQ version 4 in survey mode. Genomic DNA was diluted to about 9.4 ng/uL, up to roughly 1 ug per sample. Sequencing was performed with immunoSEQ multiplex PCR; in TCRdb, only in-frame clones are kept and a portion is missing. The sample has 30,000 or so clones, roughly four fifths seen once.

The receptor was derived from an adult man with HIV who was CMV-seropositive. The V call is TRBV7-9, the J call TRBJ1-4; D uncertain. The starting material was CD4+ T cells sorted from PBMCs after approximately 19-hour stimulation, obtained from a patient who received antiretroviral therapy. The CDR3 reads CASSLVGGSGEKLFF. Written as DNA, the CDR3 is TGTGCCAGCAGCTTAGTTGGTGGGTCTGGGGAAAAACTGTTTTTT.